This T cell receptor beta chain was captured in a study of CD8+ T cells in alopecia areata. Overall study: The drug, oral tofacitinib, was given to treated patients at 5 to 10 mg twice daily.

This clone was recorded once. Its antigen remains unidentified. Per germline, CDR1 SGHRS and CDR2 YFSETQ. CDR3 size: 13 residues. Trimming took 0 bases from V and 5 from J, leaving 8 bases between them. Extracted from the samples, RNA was reverse transcribed into cDNA to serve as the sequencing template. Produced via immunoSEQ multiplex PCR; TCRdb's table is partial and in-frame only. Of approximately 180,000 clones detected, 58% appear once; the ten largest clones hold around 16%. Study-wide results and limits: Tofacitinib delivered significant drops in scalp clonality and in expanded CD8+ clones among the top 100.

Treatment described: oral pan-JAK inhibitor, 5-10 mg twice daily. Alopecia areata patients provided lesional scalp punch biopsies and peripheral blood. The clonotype comes from a human donor with alopecia areata. The rearrangement joins TRBV5-1 to TRBJ2-5; perhaps TRBD1 as D (5 bases). This specimen consisted of CD4+ T cells sorted from blood, obtained at approximately week 61, from a patient treated with tofacitinib. CDR3: CASSLGRVETQYF. In nucleotides, the CDR3 is TGCGCCAGCAGCTTGGGCAGGGTTGAGACCCAGTACTTC.